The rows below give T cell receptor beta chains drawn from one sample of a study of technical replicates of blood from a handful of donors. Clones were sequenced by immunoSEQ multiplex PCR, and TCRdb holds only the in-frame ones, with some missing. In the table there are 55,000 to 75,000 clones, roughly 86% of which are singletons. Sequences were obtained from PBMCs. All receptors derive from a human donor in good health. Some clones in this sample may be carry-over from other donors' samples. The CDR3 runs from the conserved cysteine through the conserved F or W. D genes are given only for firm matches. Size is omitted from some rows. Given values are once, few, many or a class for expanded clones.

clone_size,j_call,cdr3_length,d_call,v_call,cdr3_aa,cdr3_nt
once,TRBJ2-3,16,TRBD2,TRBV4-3,CASSQAGKAGTDTQYF,TGCGCCAGCAGCCAGGCGGGGAAAGCGGGAACAGATACGCAGTATTTT
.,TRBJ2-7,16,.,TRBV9,CASSARSSAGFHEQYF,TGTGCCAGCAGCGCCCGATCTTCGGCGGGGTTCCACGAGCAGTACTTC
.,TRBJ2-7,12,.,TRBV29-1,CSVSDNSYEQYF,TGCAGCGTATCGGACAACTCCTACGAGCAGTACTTC
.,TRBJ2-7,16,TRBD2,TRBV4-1,CASSRGGSGNSYEQYF,TGCGCCAGCAGCCGGGGGGGTAGCGGGAACTCCTACGAGCAGTACTTC
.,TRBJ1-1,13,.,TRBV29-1,CSVEVDRNTEAFF,TGCAGCGTTGAAGTGGACAGGAACACTGAAGCTTTCTTT
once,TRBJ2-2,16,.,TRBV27,CASSLRHAGRAGELFF,TGTGCCAGCAGTTTACGCCATGCGGGAAGGGCCGGGGAGCTGTTTTTT
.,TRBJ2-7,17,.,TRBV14,CASSPLGSGRTSYEQYF,TGTGCCAGCAGCCCCCTAGGGAGCGGGCGAACCTCCTACGAGCAGTACTTC
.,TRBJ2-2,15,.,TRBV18,CASSPRAGGAGELFF,TGTGCCAGCTCACCACGGGCAGGCGGGGCCGGGGAGCTGTTTTTT
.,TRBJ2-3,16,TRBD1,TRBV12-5,CASGLGDRVSTDTQYF,TGTGCTAGTGGTTTGGGGGACAGGGTGAGCACAGATACGCAGTATTTT
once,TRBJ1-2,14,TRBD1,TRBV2,CASGARTGGYGYTF,TGTGCCAGCGGAGCACGGACAGGGGGTTATGGCTACACCTTC
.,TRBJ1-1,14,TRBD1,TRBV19,CASSTLQGRSEAFF,TGTGCCAGTAGTACATTACAGGGGCGATCTGAAGCTTTCTTT
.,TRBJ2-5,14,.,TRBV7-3,CASSYGRPQETQYF,TGTGCCAGCAGCTATGGCAGGCCGCAAGAGACCCAGTACTTC
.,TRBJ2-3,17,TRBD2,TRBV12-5,CASGLVGLAESTDTQYF,TGTGCTAGTGGTTTGGTTGGGCTAGCGGAAAGCACAGATACGCAGTATTTT
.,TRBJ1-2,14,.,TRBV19,CASSIAARDYGYTF,TGTGCCAGTAGTATAGCAGCACGGGACTATGGCTACACCTTC
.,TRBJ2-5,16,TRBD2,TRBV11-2,CASSFRLAGRQETQYF,TGTGCCAGCAGCTTCCGCCTAGCGGGGAGGCAAGAGACCCAGTACTTC
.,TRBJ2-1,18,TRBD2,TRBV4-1,CASSQVASGESSYNEQFF,TGCGCCAGCAGCCAAGTGGCTAGCGGGGAAAGCTCCTACAATGAGCAGTTCTTC
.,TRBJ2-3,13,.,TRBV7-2,CASSPVMGGTQYF,TGTGCCAGCAGCCCCGTGATGGGGGGTACGCAGTATTTT
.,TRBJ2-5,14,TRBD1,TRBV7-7,CASSLVGQGETQYF,TGTGCCAGCAGCTTAGTGGGACAGGGGGAGACCCAGTACTTC
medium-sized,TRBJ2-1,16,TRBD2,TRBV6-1,CASSESIAGGLNEQFF,TGTGCCAGCAGTGAGTCGATAGCGGGGGGGTTAAATGAGCAGTTCTTC
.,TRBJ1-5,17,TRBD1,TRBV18,CASSPSWRTGVNQPQHF,TGTGCCAGCTCACCATCTTGGAGGACAGGGGTTAATCAGCCCCAGCATTTT
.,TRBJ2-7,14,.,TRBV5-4,CASNHGGGMYEQYF,TGTGCCAGCAACCACGGAGGGGGCATGTACGAGCAGTACTTC
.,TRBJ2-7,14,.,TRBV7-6,CASSKTPFQDEQYF,TGTGCCAGCAGCAAGACACCCTTCCAGGACGAGCAGTACTTC
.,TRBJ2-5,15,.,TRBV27,CASSDLGQFQETQYF,TGTGCCAGCAGTGACCTAGGACAGTTCCAAGAGACCCAGTACTTC
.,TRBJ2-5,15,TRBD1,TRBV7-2,CASSLGDRVSETQYF,TGTGCCAGCAGCTTAGGGGACAGGGTCTCTGAGACCCAGTACTTC
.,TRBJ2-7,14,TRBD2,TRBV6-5,CASRKAGGYYEQYF,TGTGCCAGCAGAAAAGCGGGAGGGTACTACGAGCAGTACTTC
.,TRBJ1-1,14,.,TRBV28,CASSPTGLNTEAFF,TGTGCCAGCAGCCCTACAGGGCTGAACACTGAAGCTTTCTTT
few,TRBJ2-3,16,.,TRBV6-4,CASSDSVGGGTDTQYF,TGTGCCAGCAGTGACTCTGTGGGGGGAGGCACAGATACGCAGTATTTT
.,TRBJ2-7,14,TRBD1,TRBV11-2,CASSPGTAPYEQYF,TGTGCCAGCTCGCCCGGGACAGCACCATACGAGCAGTACTTC
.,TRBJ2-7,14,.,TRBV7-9,CASSLYEESHEQYF,TGTGCCAGCAGCTTATACGAGGAGTCACACGAGCAGTACTTC
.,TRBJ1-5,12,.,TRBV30,CAWRDNTGPQHF,TGTGCCTGGAGGGACAACACCGGTCCCCAGCATTTT
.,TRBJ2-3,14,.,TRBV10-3,CAISDRGGSDTQYF,TGTGCCATCAGTGACCGGGGAGGTTCAGATACGCAGTATTTT
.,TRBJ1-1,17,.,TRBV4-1,CASSQDPRLPMNTEAFF,TGCGCCAGCAGCCAAGATCCCCGACTTCCGATGAACACTGAAGCTTTCTTT
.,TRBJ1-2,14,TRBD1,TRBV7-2,CASSLPGQKYGYTF,TGTGCCAGCAGCTTACCGGGACAGAAGTATGGCTACACCTTC
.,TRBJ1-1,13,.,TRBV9,CASSVASNTEAFF,TGTGCCAGCAGCGTGGCTTCGAACACTGAAGCTTTCTTT
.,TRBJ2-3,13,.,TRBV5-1,CASFPPGTDTQYF,TGCGCCAGCTTCCCCCCAGGGACAGATACGCAGTATTTT
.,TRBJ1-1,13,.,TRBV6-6,CASTRGGNTEAFF,TGTGCCAGCACCCGGGGGGGGAACACTGAAGCTTTCTTT
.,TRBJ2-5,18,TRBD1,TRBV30,CAWSVRVLRQGDQETQYF,TGTGCCTGGAGTGTACGGGTTCTCAGACAGGGCGACCAAGAGACCCAGTACTTC
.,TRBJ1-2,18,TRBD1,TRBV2,CASSRRGTGYRANYGYTF,TGTGCCAGCAGTCGACGAGGGACAGGGTATAGGGCTAACTATGGCTACACCTTC
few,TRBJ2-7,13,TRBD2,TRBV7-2,CASSPRGGGEQYF,TGTGCCAGCAGCCCTCGCGGGGGTGGCGAGCAGTACTTC
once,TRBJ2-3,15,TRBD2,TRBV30,CAWSASGISTDTQYF,TGTGCCTGGAGTGCTAGCGGGATTAGCACAGATACGCAGTATTTT
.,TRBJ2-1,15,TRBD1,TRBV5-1,CASSLGQGANNEQFF,TGCGCCAGCAGCTTGGGACAGGGGGCGAATAATGAGCAGTTCTTC
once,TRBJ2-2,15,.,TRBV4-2,CASSQEIGEPGELFF,TGTGCCAGCAGCCAAGAGATCGGAGAACCCGGGGAGCTGTTTTTT
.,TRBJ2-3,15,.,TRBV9,CASSVDSGNTDTQYF,TGTGCCAGCAGCGTAGATAGCGGTAACACAGATACGCAGTATTTT
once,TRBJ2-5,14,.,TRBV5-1,CASSLQGLGETQYF,TGCGCCAGCAGCTTACAGGGCTTAGGGGAGACCCAGTACTTC
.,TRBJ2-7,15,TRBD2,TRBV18,CASSRGTSGTYEQYF,TGTGCCAGCTCACGCGGGACTAGCGGGACCTACGAGCAGTACTTC
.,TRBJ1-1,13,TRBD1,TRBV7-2,CASSQDRGTEAFF,TGTGCCAGCAGCCAGGACAGGGGTACTGAAGCTTTCTTT
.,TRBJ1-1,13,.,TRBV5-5,CASSLAGNTEAFF,TGTGCCAGCAGCTTGGCCGGGAATACTGAAGCTTTCTTT
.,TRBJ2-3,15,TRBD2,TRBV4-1,CASSQVTSGTDTQYF,TGCGCCAGCAGCCAGGTCACTAGCGGTACAGATACGCAGTATTTT
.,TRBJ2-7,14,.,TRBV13,CASSPGRGRHEQYF,TGTGCCAGCAGCCCCGGGCGGGGGCGTCACGAGCAGTACTTC
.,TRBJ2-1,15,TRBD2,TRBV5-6,CASSLVAGGYNEQFF,TGTGCCAGCAGCTTGGTCGCGGGGGGCTACAATGAGCAGTTCTTC
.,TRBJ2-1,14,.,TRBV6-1,CASSDQGIYNEQFF,TGTGCCAGCAGTGATCAGGGAATCTACAATGAGCAGTTCTTC
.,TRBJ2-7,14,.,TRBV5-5,CASSLERGSYEQYF,TGTGCCAGCAGCTTGGAGAGGGGGAGCTACGAGCAGTACTTC
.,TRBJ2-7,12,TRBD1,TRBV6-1,CASIRQGYEQYF,TGTGCCAGCATTAGACAGGGCTACGAGCAGTACTTC
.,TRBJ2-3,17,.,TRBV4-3,CASSQEAALACPDTQYF,TGCGCCAGCAGCCAAGAGGCGGCCTTAGCGTGCCCAGATACGCAGTATTTT
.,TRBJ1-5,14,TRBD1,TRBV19,CASSIGTGNQPQHF,TGTGCCAGTAGTATAGGGACAGGGAATCAGCCCCAGCATTTT